One sample yielded the 15 T cell receptor beta chains listed below, sequenced in a study of beta chain features in type 1 diabetes. Expressed TCRB transcripts were sequenced after all isolated RNA was converted to cDNA. Here immunoSEQ multiplex PCR was the method, and the copy in TCRdb shows in-frame clones only, minus some. The sample lists more than 150,000 clones; about 13% were seen once. Sequenced sample: central memory CD4+ T cells from blood. The receptors were gathered from a woman aged 18-29 years in good health.

This chain links TRBV5-1 with TRBJ2-7, with D possibly being TRBD2 (5 bases). V was pared by 3 bases and J by 1 base, with 11 bases between. CDR3 length equals 14 residues. Looked up from germline, CDR1 is SGHRS and CDR2 is YFSETQ. The CDR3 nucleotides are TGCGCCAGCAGCTATAGCGACGGATCCTACGAGCAGTACTTC. This codes for CASSYSDGSYEQYF.

This chain links TRBV30 with TRBJ2-7; 12 bases map to TRBD2. CDR1 and CDR2 (germline): GTSNPN, SVGIG (reference sequence). The CDR3 is made up of 16 amino acids. After removal of 1 base from V and 2 bases from J, the junction contained 6 bases not matched to a gene. DNA for the CDR3: TGTGCCTGGAGTGGCCCAGGACTAGCGGGAACCTACGAGCAGTACTTC. Its translation: CAWSGPGLAGTYEQYF. Based on the CDR3 plus reference TRBV30 and TRBJ2-7, the full variable domain is SQTIHQWPATLVQPVGSPLSLECTVEGTSNPNLYWYRQAAGRGLQLLFYSVGIGQISSEVPQNLSASRPQDRQFILSSKKLLLSDSGFYLCAWSGPGLAGTYEQYFGPGTRLTVT.

This clone is judged medium-sized. V is TRBV25-1 and J is TRBJ1-1; 7 positions agree with TRBD1. V lost 6 bases to trimming and J lost 0 bases; unmatched junction nucleotides: 10. Germline-derived CDR1 and CDR2 are MGHDK and SYGVNS. The CDR3 runs 16 residues. CDR3 DNA sequence: TGTGCCAGCAGCGGGGACAGAAATAGAATGAACACTGAAGCTTTCTTT. Translating gives CASSGDRNRMNTEAFF.

This clone was counted a few times. The V gene is TRBV7-2, the J gene TRBJ1-2, with D tentatively TRBD1 (6 bases). Germline V gives CDR1 SGHTA, CDR2 FQGNSA. V was clipped by 5 bases and J by 2 bases, with 18 bases between them. The CDR3 runs 16 residues. CDR3 protein: CASSQLGGGTNYGYTF. Here the CDR3 DNA reads TGTGCCAGCAGCCAACTGGGCGGGGGCACGAACTATGGCTACACCTTC.

V usage is TRBV7-8 and J usage is TRBJ1-1, with 10 positions matching TRBD1. V was clipped by 5 bases and J by 1 base; unmatched bases: 13. CDR1 is SGHVS, CDR2 FQNEAQ, per germline. CDR3 length: 18 residues. The DNA for the CDR3 is TGTGCCAGCAGCCCCGACAGGGGGCGCCGGGGGAGGAACACTGAAGCTTTCTTT. Amino acids: CASSPDRGRRGRNTEAFF. Supplemented by reference TRBV7-8 and TRBJ1-1, the full variable domain reads GAGVSQSPRYKVAKRGQDVALRCDPISGHVSLFWYQQALGQGPEFLTYFQNEAQLDKSGLPSDRFFAERPEGSVSTLKIQRTQQEDSAVYLCASSPDRGRRGRNTEAFFGQGTRLTVV.

The rearrangement joins TRBV4-2 to TRBJ2-7; maybe TRBD2 (6 bases). Germline V gene data show CDR1 as LGHNA and CDR2 as YNFKEQ. Trimming took off 1 base at V and 6 bases at J, with 22 bases between the two ends. The CDR3 has 17 residues. CDR3 loop: CASSQVKGGTDIPEQYF. For the CDR3, the DNA is TGTGCCAGCAGCCAAGTCAAAGGCGGGACGGATATTCCCGAGCAGTACTTC.

For this clone: Germline and junction disagree at one end, which may indicate a read error. The chain is built from TRBV27 and TRBJ1-2, with 8 bases identical to TRBD1. Germline loops: CDR1 MNHEY, CDR2 SMNVEV (reference sequence). This CDR3 contains 15 residues. CDR3: CASSSSGGLWLHLNF. The CDR3, as DNA: TGTGCCAGCAGTTCATCAGGGGGCCTATGGCTACACCTTAATTTC.

In this sample, this clone turned up a few times. The gene calls are TRBV7-3 and TRBJ2-7; maybe TRBD1 (5 bases). From germline, CDR1 is SGHTA and CDR2 FQGTGA. Deletions cut 1 base from V and 6 bases from J, with 16 bases between. This CDR3 spans 15 amino acids. Written as DNA, the CDR3 is TGTGCCAGCAGCTTAAATCCAGGGCCCTCGTCCGAGCAGTACTTC. It is translated as CASSLNPGPSSEQYF.

The J gene is TRBJ2-5, the V gene TRBV28; 11 bases agree with TRBD2. CDR1 MDHEN and CDR2 SYDVKM come from the germline V gene. V lost 5 bases to trimming and J lost 5 bases; unmatched junction nucleotides: 4. This CDR3 is 14 amino acids long. The CDR3 DNA sequence: TGTGCCAGCAGTGTGACTAGCGGGATTGAGACCCAGTACTTC. The encoded protein is CASSVTSGIETQYF.

The chain recombines TRBV4-2 with TRBJ2-1; 7 bases align to TRBD2. The CDR3 totals 14 residues. The ends lost 3 bases at V and 7 bases at J; junction bases unmatched: 6. Germline CDR1 and CDR2: LGHNA and YNFKEQ. Here the CDR3 reads CASSQAGTKNEQFF. CDR3 in DNA: TGTGCCAGCAGCCAGGCCGGGACTAAGAATGAGCAGTTCTTC.

This clone was counted many times. The chain recombines TRBV29-1 with TRBJ1-1, with 8 bases identical to TRBD1. V lost 4 bases and J lost 6; bases outside the gene matches: 7. The CDR3 spans 13 residues. Germline CDR1 reads SQVTM; CDR2 reads ANQGSEA. The CDR3 sequence: CSVGSDRGAEAFF. The CDR3, as DNA: TGCAGCGTTGGATCTGACAGGGGTGCTGAAGCTTTCTTT.

V and J are TRBV11-2 and TRBJ2-2; 11 bases line up with TRBD2. Germline values: CDR1 SGHAT, CDR2 FQNNGV. V was pared by 5 bases and J by 4 bases, with 6 bases of the junction left unmatched. The CDR3 runs 16 residues. This CDR3 is CASSPPSGRTTGELFF. For the CDR3, the DNA is TGTGCCAGCAGCCCCCCTAGCGGGAGGACCACCGGGGAGCTGTTTTTT.

This chain connects TRBV28 to TRBJ1-4; TRBD1 aligns across 9 bases. The CDR3 extends over 16 amino acids. The germline CDR1 and CDR2 sequences are MDHEN and SYDVKM. After removal of 3 bases from V and 5 bases from J, the junction contained 7 bases not matched to a gene. The CDR3 spells CASSLFGTGRNEKLFF. For the CDR3, the DNA is TGTGCCAGCAGTTTGTTCGGGACAGGGAGGAATGAAAAACTGTTTTTT.

In its sample, this clone was seen a few times. CDR3 amino acids: CASSRGQGNTIYF. The CDR3 DNA reads as TGTGCCAGCAGTCGAGGACAGGGTAACACCATATATTTT. V usage is TRBV28 and J usage is TRBJ1-3, with TRBD1 matching 8 bases. The CDR3 runs 13 residues. J was trimmed by 7 bases and V by 5 bases; bases with no gene match: 4. CDR1 is MDHEN, CDR2 SYDVKM, per germline.

The table lists this clone with many counts. The V gene is TRBV29-1, the J gene TRBJ2-4; a weak D match, TRBD2 (6 bases). The V and J ends lost 5 bases and 7 bases respectively, with 15 bases between them. The CDR3 is 13 amino acids. Germline CDR1 SQVTM, CDR2 ANQGSEA. CDR3 DNA sequence: TGCAGCGTTTTTCAGGGAGGTTTGAACATTCAGTACTTC. Translating gives CSVFQGGLNIQYF.